The 8 T cell receptor beta chains below all came from one sample that was sequenced in a study of blood T cell repertoires in COVID-19. Produced via immunoSEQ multiplex PCR; TCRdb's table is partial and in-frame only. The table lists 200,000 to 300,000 clones, approximately 86% of them singletons. Sequenced input: peripheral blood. These receptors all stem from a man in his forties who had recovered from COVID-19.

The DNA of the CDR3 is TGTGCCAGCAGCTTAGTCCCAGGGGAGTATTCACCCCTCCACTTT. Translating it yields CASSLVPGEYSPLHF. J is TRBJ1-6 and V is TRBV7-2; D possibly corresponds to TRBD1 (6 bases). V gave up 1 base and J gave up 8 bases, with 12 bases separating them. CDR1 and CDR2 (germline): SGHTA, FQGNSA. The CDR3 has 15 residues.

The rearrangement links TRBV12-3 or TRBV12-4 to TRBJ1-1; no firm D call. The CDR3 runs to 13 residues. With 3 bases removed from V and 6 bases from J, the gap between germline ends came to 11 bases. The CDR3, as DNA: TGTGCCAGCAGTTTGGCGGTTGGAGCTGAAGCTTTCTTT. Amino acid sequence: CASSLAVGAEAFF.

The chain recombines TRBV12-3 or TRBV12-4 with TRBJ1-1; D gene unclear. The CDR3 runs to 12 residues. The V gene lost 2 bases and the J gene lost 8 bases, with 9 bases spanning the gap. The CDR3 loop is CASSLRWREAFF. The CDR3 DNA reads as TGTGCCAGCAGTTTAAGGTGGAGGGAAGCTTTCTTT.

CDR3 nucleotides: TGCGCCAGCAGCTTGGATGGGGGGATAACTGAAGCTTTCTTT. Translating gives CASSLDGGITEAFF. The chain has TRBV5-1 and TRBJ1-1; D perhaps matches TRBD1 (5 bases). The V end lost 0 bases, the J end lost 5 bases, and 11 bases lay between the germline ends. Germline V gene lookup returns CDR1 SGHRS and CDR2 YFSETQ. The length of the CDR3 is 14 residues.

The chain employs TRBV6-6 and TRBJ2-1; D remains unclear. Germline loops: CDR1 MNHNY, CDR2 SVGAGI (reference sequence). The CDR3 extends over 16 amino acids. Between the trimmed V and J ends, which lost 4 bases and 5 bases, there was a span of 18 bases. The CDR3 DNA reads TGTGCCAGCAGTTCCTCCGGCAGGCGCCAAGACAATGAGCAGTTCTTC. This sequence encodes CASSSSGRRQDNEQFF.

V gene TRBV29-1 combines with J gene TRBJ2-1, with TRBD2 as a possible D gene (5 bases). Trimming removed 5 bases from V and 4 bases from J, with 12 bases in between. Germline V gene sequence: CDR1 SQVTM, CDR2 ANQGSEA. The CDR3 consists of 13 residues. The CDR3 coding sequence is TGCAGCGTTCGAGCAGGCGGGTACAATGAGCAGTTCTTC. Protein product: CSVRAGGYNEQFF.

The chain uses TRBV6-5 and TRBJ2-7, with D maybe TRBD1 (6 bases). Germline loops: CDR1 MNHEY, CDR2 SVGAGI. V dropped 0 bases and J dropped 0 bases, with 9 bases sitting between them. The CDR3 spans 15 residues. The CDR3 loop reads CASSYSSGHSYEQYF. In DNA, the CDR3 is TGTGCCAGCAGTTACTCGTCGGGACACTCCTACGAGCAGTACTTC.

The V gene is TRBV10-3, the J gene TRBJ1-2; D may be TRBD1 (5 bases). CDR3 size: 13 residues. Germline CDR1 and CDR2: ENHRY and SYGVKD. Trimming took 10 bases from V and 4 from J, leaving 16 bases between them. CDR3 bases: TGTGCCACCGACAGATTACCCCTCTATGGCTACACCTTC. Residues: CATDRLPLYGYTF.